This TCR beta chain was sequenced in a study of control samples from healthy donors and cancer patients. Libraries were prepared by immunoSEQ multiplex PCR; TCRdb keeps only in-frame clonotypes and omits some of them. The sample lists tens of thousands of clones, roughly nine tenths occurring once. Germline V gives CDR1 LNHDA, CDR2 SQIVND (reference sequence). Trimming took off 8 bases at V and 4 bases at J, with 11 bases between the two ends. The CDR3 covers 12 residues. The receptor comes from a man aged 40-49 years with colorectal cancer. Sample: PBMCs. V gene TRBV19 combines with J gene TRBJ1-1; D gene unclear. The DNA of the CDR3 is TGTGCCAGTGGGCGGGGAGCCACTGAAGCTTTCTTT. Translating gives CASGRGATEAFF.